Presented here are 8 T cell receptor beta chains from one specimen sequenced in a study of blood T cell repertoires in COVID-19. Generated by immunoSEQ multiplex PCR, the TCRdb table keeps only in-frame clones and is missing some. Here the sample spans 150,000 to 250,000 clones, approximately 84% being singletons. Sequencing was performed on peripheral blood. Receptors originate from a human donor with acute or convalescent COVID-19. The donor label of this sample is uncertain.

In this sample, this clone turned up a few times. V gene TRBV15 combines with J gene TRBJ2-5, with D uncertain. The CDR3 runs to 17 residues. Germline CDR1 is LNHNV and CDR2 is YYDKDF (reference sequence). Trimming took 0 bases from V and 2 from J, leaving 16 bases between them. CDR3 sequence: CATSRDMAGRTQETQYF. The CDR3 nucleotides read TGTGCCACCAGCAGAGATATGGCAGGTCGAACACAAGAGACCCAGTACTTC. Variable domain in full (rest from reference TRBV15 and TRBJ2-5): DAMVIQNPRYQVTQFGKPVTLSCSQTLNHNVMYWYQQKSSQAPKLLFHYYDKDFNNEADTPDNFQSRRPNTSFCFLDIRSPGLGDTAMYLCATSRDMAGRTQETQYFGPGTRLLVL.

The genes are TRBV9 and TRBJ2-7, with D possibly being TRBD2 (5 bases). Between the trimmed V and J ends, which lost 2 bases and 3 bases, there was a span of 15 bases. This CDR3 is 15 amino acids long. Germline-derived CDR1 and CDR2 are SGDLS and YYNGEE. CDR3 in DNA: TGTGCCAGCAGCGTGGCTGGAGACTACCTCTACGAGCAGTACTTC. Protein product: CASSVAGDYLYEQYF.

The chain recombines TRBV19 with TRBJ2-2, with D possibly matching TRBD2 (5 bases). Germline V lookup: CDR1 LNHDA, CDR2 SQIVND (reference sequence). CDR3 length: 14 residues. V lost 6 bases and J 0 bases, leaving 8 bases between the germline ends. CDR3: CASRLEANTGELFF. DNA of the CDR3: TGTGCCAGTAGGCTGGAGGCGAACACCGGGGAGCTGTTTTTT.

The chain employs TRBV3-1 (or the pseudogene TRBV3-2) and TRBJ1-6; TRBD1 matches 8 bases. This CDR3 is built from 15 residues. V trimming: 6 bases; J trimming: 2 bases; junction bases outside the gene matches: 3. Germline CDR1 LGHDT, CDR2 YNNKEL (reference sequence). The chain's CDR3 is CASRQGETYNSPLHF. DNA of the CDR3: TGTGCCAGCAGACAGGGGGAAACCTATAATTCACCCCTCCACTTT.

The chain is built from TRBV30 and TRBJ2-2; D is ambiguous. Trimming stripped 2 bases from V and 3 bases from J, with 4 bases between. The CDR3 has 12 amino acids. The germline V gene has CDR1 GTSNPN and CDR2 SVGIG (reference sequence). The CDR3 loop reads CAWSIDTGELFF. Written as DNA, the CDR3 is TGTGCCTGGAGTATAGACACCGGGGAGCTGTTTTTT.

This clone was detected only once. V usage is TRBV5-8 and J usage is TRBJ2-1; possibly TRBD1 for D (6 bases). Germline CDR1 reads SGHTS; CDR2 reads YDEGEE. The CDR3 totals 16 residues. V was clipped by 0 bases and J by 5 bases, with 15 bases between them. The CDR3 region has the DNA TGTGCCAGCAGCTTGGCAGGTCAGGGGAACCACAATGAGCAGTTCTTC. This encodes CASSLAGQGNHNEQFF.

The chain recombines TRBV6-5 with TRBJ2-7; a possible D gene is TRBD2 (6 bases). Trimming left V 1 base short and J 2 bases short, with 9 bases between. Germline V gene data show CDR1 as MNHEY and CDR2 as SVGAGI. This CDR3 comprises 14 residues. CDR3 DNA: TGTGCCAGCAGTTACTGGCGGGGTCCCTACGAGCAGTACTTC. It codes for CASSYWRGPYEQYF.

This clone was picked up a small number of times. This chain uses TRBV6-5 with TRBJ1-2, with unresolved D. V lost 7 bases to trimming and J lost 5 bases, with 17 bases between them. CDR3 length: 14 amino acids. Germline lookup yields CDR1 MNHEY and CDR2 SVGAGI. This chain's CDR3 is CASNTAAPLYGYTF. In DNA, the CDR3 is TGTGCCAGCAATACCGCGGCGCCTTTGTATGGCTACACCTTC.